The clone carrying this TCR beta chain was detected a few times. Investigators reverse transcribed all isolated RNA, so they sequenced expressed TCRB transcripts. Sequenced by immunoSEQ multiplex PCR; TCRdb stores in-frame clones only, minus some. The repertoire holds about 340,000 clones, with roughly 8% as singletons. The sample comes from a study of beta chain features in type 1 diabetes. Germline assignment: CDR1 SGDLS and CDR2 YYNGEE. V was pared by 0 bases and J by 7 bases, with 12 bases between. This CDR3 has 14 residues. Sequencing was done on a sample of central memory CD4+ T cells from blood. This TCR came from a woman aged 18-29 years in good health. V gene TRBV9 combines with J gene TRBJ2-3; D possibly corresponds to TRBD2 (6 bases). DNA of the CDR3: TGTGCCAGCAGCGTAGGGGCCGGACTATATACGCAGTATTTT. This codes for CASSVGAGLYTQYF.